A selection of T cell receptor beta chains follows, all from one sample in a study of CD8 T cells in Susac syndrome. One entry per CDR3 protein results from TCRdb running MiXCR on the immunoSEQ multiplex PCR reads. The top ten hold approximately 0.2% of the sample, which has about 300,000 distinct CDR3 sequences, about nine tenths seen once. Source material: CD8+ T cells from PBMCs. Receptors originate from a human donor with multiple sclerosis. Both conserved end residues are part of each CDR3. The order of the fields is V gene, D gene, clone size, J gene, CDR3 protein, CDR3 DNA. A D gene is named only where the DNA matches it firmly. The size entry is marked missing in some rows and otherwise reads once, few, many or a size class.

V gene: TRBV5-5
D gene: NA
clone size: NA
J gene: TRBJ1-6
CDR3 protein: CASSPTWDSINSPLHF
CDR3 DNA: TGTGCCAGCAGCCCCACATGGGACTCTATAAATTCACCCCTCCACTTT

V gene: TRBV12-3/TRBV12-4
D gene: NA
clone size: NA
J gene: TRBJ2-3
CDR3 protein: CASNPWGVTDTQYF
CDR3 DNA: TGTGCCAGCAACCCCTGGGGGGTCACAGATACGCAGTATTTT

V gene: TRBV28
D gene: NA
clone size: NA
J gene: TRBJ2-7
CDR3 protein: CASSSPRRDGSYEQYF
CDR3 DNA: TGTGCCAGCAGTTCCCCCCGGCGCGACGGGTCCTACGAGCAGTACTTC

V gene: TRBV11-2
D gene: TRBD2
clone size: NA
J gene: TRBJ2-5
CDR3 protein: CASSLFPSGGTGETQYF
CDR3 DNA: TGTGCCAGCAGCTTATTCCCTAGCGGGGGAACAGGAGAGACCCAGTACTTC

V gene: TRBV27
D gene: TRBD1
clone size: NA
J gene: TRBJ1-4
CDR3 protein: CASSLREGQGVRKLFF
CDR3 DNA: TGTGCCAGCAGTTTAAGGGAAGGTCAGGGGGTCCGGAAACTGTTTTTT

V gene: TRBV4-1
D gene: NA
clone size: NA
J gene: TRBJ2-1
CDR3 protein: CASSQARLSSYNEQFF
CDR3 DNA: TGCGCCAGCAGCCAAGCCAGGCTGAGCTCCTACAATGAGCAGTTCTTC

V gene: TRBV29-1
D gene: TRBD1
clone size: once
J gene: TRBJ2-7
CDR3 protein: CSVADGQGRYEQYF
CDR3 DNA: TGCAGCGTTGCCGACGGACAGGGGCGATACGAGCAGTACTTC

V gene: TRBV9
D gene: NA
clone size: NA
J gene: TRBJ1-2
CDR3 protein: CASSVEGGNYGYTF
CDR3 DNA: TGTGCCAGCAGCGTAGAGGGGGGGAACTATGGCTACACCTTC

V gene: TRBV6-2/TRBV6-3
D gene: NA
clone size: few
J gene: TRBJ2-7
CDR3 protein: CASGQTYEQYF
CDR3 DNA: TGTGCCAGCGGGCAGACCTACGAGCAGTACTTC

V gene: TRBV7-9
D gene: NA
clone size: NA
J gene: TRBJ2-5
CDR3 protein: CASSLGQQETQYF
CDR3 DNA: TGTGCCAGCAGCCTCGGACAGCAAGAGACCCAGTACTTC

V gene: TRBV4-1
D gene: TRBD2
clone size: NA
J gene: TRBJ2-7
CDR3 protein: CASSQEPGLEGDEQYF
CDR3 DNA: TGCGCCAGCAGCCAAGAGCCGGGACTAGAAGGCGACGAGCAGTACTTC

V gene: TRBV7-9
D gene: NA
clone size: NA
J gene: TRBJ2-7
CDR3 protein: CASSSGLKPGEQYF
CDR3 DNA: TGTGCCAGCAGCTCGGGACTCAAGCCGGGAGAGCAGTACTTC

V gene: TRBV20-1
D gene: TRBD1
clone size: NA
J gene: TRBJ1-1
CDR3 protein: CSAINNWGQRNTEAFF
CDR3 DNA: TGCAGTGCTATTAACAATTGGGGACAGAGGAACACTGAAGCTTTCTTT

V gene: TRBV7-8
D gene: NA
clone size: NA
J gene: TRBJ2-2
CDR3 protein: CASSPTSDGLIVTGELFF
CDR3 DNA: TGTGCCAGCAGCCCCACTTCTGACGGACTAATTGTCACCGGGGAGCTGTTTTTT

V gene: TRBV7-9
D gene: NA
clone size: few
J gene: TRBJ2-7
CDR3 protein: CASRDGSYEQYF
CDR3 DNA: TGTGCCAGCCGGGACGGATCCTACGAGCAGTACTTC

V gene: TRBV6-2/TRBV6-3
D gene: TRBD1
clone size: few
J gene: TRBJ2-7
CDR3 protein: CASREIDREMGEQYF
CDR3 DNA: TGTGCCAGCCGAGAAATCGACAGGGAGATGGGGGAGCAGTACTTC

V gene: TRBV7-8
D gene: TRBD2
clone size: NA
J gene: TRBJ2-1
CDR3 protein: CASSHYIAGVEQFF
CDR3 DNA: TGTGCCAGCAGCCATTACATAGCGGGAGTTGAGCAGTTCTTC